A single sample is the source of the 20 T cell receptor beta chains below, sequenced in a study of cytomegalovirus exposure and HLA in healthy donors. It was with 60 Vbeta and 13 Jbeta primers that the PCR ran. TCRdb keeps only in-frame clones here, not all; method: immunoSEQ multiplex PCR. The data contain over 150,000 clones, around 84% of them singletons. The source material was PBMCs. These TCRs come from a male donor in good health and CMV-seropositive.

For this clone: At the DNA level, this CDR3 is encoded by other sequences in the same sample as well. This chain links TRBV4-3 with TRBJ1-2, with a tentative D call TRBD1 (5 bases). V lost 0 bases, J lost 1 base, and 12 bases lay in between. The CDR3 is 16 residues long. Germline assignment: CDR1 LGHNA and CDR2 YSLEER. DNA for the CDR3: TGCGCCAGCAGCCAAGATTTGGGGGGACTTAACTATGGCTACACCTTC. Residues: CASSQDLGGLNYGYTF.

This clone was detected only a few times. The V and J genes are TRBV5-6 and TRBJ2-7; 10 positions agree with TRBD1. V lost 7 bases to trimming and J lost 4 bases; unmatched junction nucleotides: 11. CDR3 length equals 15 residues. CDR1 and CDR2 from the germline V gene are SGHDT and YYEEEE. The CDR3 sequence: CASRRSGTGVYEQYF. CDR3 DNA sequence: TGTGCCAGCCGACGGTCGGGGACAGGGGTTTACGAGCAGTACTTC.

This clone was seen only once. The chain recombines TRBV18 with TRBJ2-1; 8 bases line up with TRBD2. The CDR3 sequence is 16 residues long. J lost 2 bases, V lost 2 bases, and 5 bases had no gene match. The germline gives CDR1 KGHSH, CDR2 LQKENI. CDR3 in DNA: TGTGCCAGCTCACCAGGTGGACTAGCCGCCTACAATGAGCAGTTCTTC. This sequence encodes CASSPGGLAAYNEQFF.

The chain combines TRBV2 with TRBJ2-7, with 9 bases fitting TRBD2. V lost 3 bases and J lost 6; bases outside the gene matches: 6. Germline CDR1 and CDR2: SNHLY and FYNNEI. The CDR3 has 14 amino acids. The CDR3 DNA follows: TGTGCCAGCAGTGATGGCCTAGCGGGGCTCGAGCAGTACTTC. Encoded protein: CASSDGLAGLEQYF.

This chain links TRBV19 with TRBJ2-7, with 8 nucleotides matching TRBD1. This CDR3 comprises 14 residues. Germline CDR1 reads LNHDA; CDR2 reads SQIVND (reference sequence). V lost 5 bases and J lost 4; bases outside the gene matches: 7. CDR3: CASSSGTGPYEQYF. The CDR3 DNA sequence: TGTGCCAGTAGTTCCGGGACAGGTCCGTACGAGCAGTACTTC.

The chain links TRBV9 to TRBJ2-3; tentatively, D is TRBD2 (6 bases). The CDR3 consists of 16 residues. V was pared by 4 bases and J by 0 bases, with 15 bases between. Looked up from germline, CDR1 is SGDLS and CDR2 is YYNGEE. The CDR3 bases are TGTGCCAGCAGCCATCCTGGCGGGACTAGCACAGATACGCAGTATTTT. It specifies CASSHPGGTSTDTQYF.

The chain has TRBV11-2 and TRBJ2-1, with D possibly being TRBD2 (5 bases). Germline V CDR1 and CDR2: SGHAT, FQNNGV. Trimming pared 5 bases from V and 5 bases from J, leaving 13 bases between. CDR3 length: 14 amino acids. This chain's CDR3 is CASSLQRIHNEQFF. The CDR3 coding sequence is TGTGCCAGCAGCCTACAGCGGATTCACAATGAGCAGTTCTTC.

The chain employs TRBV6-4 and TRBJ2-1; the match to TRBD2 covers 9 bases. With V trimmed by 2 bases and J by 8 bases, 10 bases remained unmatched. CDR1 is MRHNA, CDR2 SNTAGT, per germline. The CDR3 has 16 residues. CDR3 coding DNA: TGTGCCAGCAGTGACGGGCTAGCGGGGCCATGGCATGAGCAGTTCTTC. It specifies CASSDGLAGPWHEQFF.

This clone was picked up a small number of times. The V gene is TRBV6-1, the J gene TRBJ2-5; 9 bases are a match to TRBD2. Germline V CDR1 and CDR2: MNHNS, SASEGT. V shed 1 base and J 9 bases; nucleotides not matched to a gene: 12. The CDR3 totals 16 residues. CDR3 DNA sequence: TGTGCCAGCAGTGAAGGAGGCGGGGCCGCGGGGGGGGCCCAGTACTTC. It yields the protein CASSEGGGAAGGAQYF.

This chain connects TRBV7-2 to TRBJ1-1; D is unresolved. The V end lost 5 bases, the J end lost 4 bases, and 8 bases lay between the germline ends. CDR1 SGHTA and CDR2 FQGNSA come from the germline V gene. The CDR3 has 12 residues. The CDR3 region has the DNA TGTGCCAGCAGCATCGGGGTCACTGAAGCTTTCTTT. This sequence encodes CASSIGVTEAFF.

This clone was recorded once. The V call is TRBV15, the J call TRBJ2-3, with 7 nucleotides matching TRBD2. Germline-derived CDR1 and CDR2 are LNHNV and YYDKDF (reference sequence). The V gene end was trimmed by 3 bases and the J gene end by 2 bases; junction bases not matched to a gene: 8. CDR3 length equals 16 residues. The CDR3 here is CATSRSRGEVTDTQYF. The CDR3 nucleotides read TGTGCCACCAGCAGGAGTCGGGGGGAAGTCACAGATACGCAGTATTTT.

The chain combines TRBV5-1 with TRBJ1-6, with TRBD1 matching over 8 bases. J gave up 10 bases and V 3 bases, and 6 bases lay outside the gene matches. CDR1 SGHRS and CDR2 YFSETQ come from the germline V gene. The CDR3 loop spans 14 amino acids. CDR3 region: CASSSRTGQSPLHF. The DNA for the CDR3 is TGCGCCAGCAGCTCGAGGACAGGGCAATCACCCCTCCACTTT.

The genes are TRBV12-5 and TRBJ2-1; 7 bases are a match to TRBD2. This CDR3 comprises 13 residues. Trimming took 6 bases from V and 6 from J; bases not matched to a gene: 5. Germline V gives CDR1 LGHNT, CDR2 FRNRAP. This chain's CDR3 is CASGVWGGNEQFF. CDR3 in DNA: TGTGCTAGTGGGGTCTGGGGGGGCAATGAGCAGTTCTTC.

The V gene is TRBV10-3, the J gene TRBJ2-5, with D tentatively TRBD1 (6 bases). V lost 6 bases, J lost 4 bases, and 9 bases lay in between. CDR1 is ENHRY and CDR2 is SYGVKD in the germline V gene. The CDR3 totals 12 residues. DNA of the CDR3: TGTGCCATCAGCACAGGGCGAGAGACCCAGTACTTC. It is translated as CAISTGRETQYF.

The V call is TRBV19, the J call TRBJ1-4, with 7 bases fitting TRBD1. The CDR3 has 14 amino acids. The trim removed 4 bases at V and 10 bases at J, leaving 9 bases unmatched. Germline V gene data show CDR1 as LNHDA and CDR2 as SQIVND (reference sequence). As DNA, the CDR3 is TGTGCCAGTAGTACCCGACAGGGACCTGTAAAACTGTTTTTT. This codes for CASSTRQGPVKLFF.

The V call is TRBV7-2, the J call TRBJ2-5; 10 positions match TRBD2. Per the germline V gene, CDR1 is SGHTA and CDR2 is FQGNSA. This CDR3 spans 17 amino acids. Trimming took 2 bases from V and 1 from J; bases not matched to a gene: 7. CDR3 loop: CASSLLLAGTSQETQYF. The DNA of the CDR3 is TGTGCCAGCAGCTTACTACTAGCGGGGACCTCCCAAGAGACCCAGTACTTC.

This chain connects TRBV29-1 to TRBJ2-6, with 8 bases matching TRBD1. Trimming cost V 6 bases and J 4 bases; bases outside gene matches: 8. In germline, CDR1 is SQVTM, CDR2 ANQGSEA. CDR3 size: 15 residues. For the CDR3, the DNA is TGCAGCGTGCTGCAGGGGGCGTCAGGGGCCAACGTCCTGACTTTC. It yields the protein CSVLQGASGANVLTF.

The CDR3 loop reads CASSQDLLAGSPGTGELFF. Here the CDR3 DNA reads TGCGCCAGCAGCCAAGATTTGCTAGCGGGGTCTCCGGGCACCGGGGAGCTGTTTTTT. The chain combines TRBV4-3 with TRBJ2-2, with 9 bases matching TRBD2. From germline, CDR1 is LGHNA and CDR2 YSLEER. V lost 0 bases and J lost 4; bases outside the gene matches: 12. The CDR3 contains 19 residues.

The chain has TRBV5-1 and TRBJ1-1, with TRBD1 as a possible D gene (5 bases). CDR3 length equals 14 residues. CDR1 is SGHRS and CDR2 is YFSETQ in the germline V gene. V shed 3 bases and J shed 3 bases, with 12 bases lying between them. The DNA for the CDR3 is TGCGCCAGCAGCTGGGGCGACGGGCACACTGAAGCTTTCTTT. This gives the protein CASSWGDGHTEAFF.

The chain has TRBV7-9 and TRBJ1-4, with a weak D call TRBD1 (5 bases). This CDR3 has 14 amino acids. Trimming left V 5 bases short and J 0 bases short, with 7 bases between. Per the germline V gene, CDR1 is SEHNR and CDR2 is FQNEAQ (reference sequence). The CDR3 DNA sequence: TGTGCCAGCAGCACAGGTGCAACTAATGAAAAACTGTTTTTT. Protein sequence: CASSTGATNEKLFF.